This TCR beta chain was recorded in a study of human T cells and chemical hapten exposure. About the study: Diphenylcyclopropenone was administered weekly to the scalp of patients throughout the roughly 25-week study. Points from the study as a whole: As patch test score rose, PT1 expanded TCR counts tended to rise as well. TCRs exceeding a frequency of 1 in 1000 stayed unchanged under DPC sensitization.

From the RACE reads, TCRdb called clonotypes with MiXCR, one entry per CDR3 protein. In the table there are about 110,000 distinct CDR3 sequences, about a tenth of which are singletons. V lost 7 bases, J lost 2 bases, and 12 bases lay in between. Looked up from germline, CDR1 is LNHDA and CDR2 is SQIVND (reference sequence). The CDR3 is 14 residues long. Time point noted: patch test 2, 6 weeks after DPC sensitization. Treatment given: therapeutic diphenylcyclopropenone sensitization with weekly scalp DPC. Non-pregnant alopecia patients aged 18 to 70, suitable for DPC therapy. With respect to this clonotype: Its antigen is as yet unknown.

The sequence was obtained from a woman aged 40 to 55 with alopecia areata. Some clones in this sample may be carry-over from other donors' samples. The input for sequencing was whole blood, taken in connection with sensitization to the hapten diphenylcyclopropenone (DPC). The chain links TRBV19 to TRBJ1-3; D remains unclear. The CDR3 loop reads CASIPSTPGNTIYF. CDR3 bases: TGTGCCAGTATCCCTTCGACACCTGGAAACACCATATATTTT.